The clone carrying this T cell receptor (beta chain) is judged large. TRB rearrangements spanning V, D and J were amplified using mixed TRB-A/B primers. TCRdb redid the calling of the multiplex PCR reads with MiXCR, one entry per CDR3 protein. The sample records about 820 distinct CDR3 sequences, roughly 25% being singletons. Germline CDR1 SQVTM, CDR2 ANQGSEA. Trimming removed 5 bases from V and 8 bases from J, with 15 bases in between. The CDR3 length is 13 residues. These data are taken from a study of T cell repertoires in aging, cancer and after chemotherapy. The template was genomic DNA from peripheral blood, not RNA.

Sample: blood. The clonotype originates from a human donor with a solid tumor. This rearrangement joins TRBV29-1 to TRBJ1-4; tentative D call: TRBD1 (5 bases). This CDR3 reads CSVHGTGKEKLFF. The CDR3 region has the DNA TGCAGCGTTCACGGGACGGGAAAGGAAAAACTGTTTTTT.